The T cell receptor (beta chain) under discussion was sequenced for a study of Ad26.COV2.S vaccination and SARS-CoV-2 variants. Study overall: Intramuscularly, Ad26.COV2.S was given either once or twice, 56 days apart.

Findings and limits, study-wide: From the TCR breadth and depth analyses, total T cell responses may have been underestimated. Post-vaccination breadth of spike-specific CD8+ and CD4+ T cell responses was reportedly substantial.

Noted treatment: over 15 received Ad26.COV2.S at low or high dose, single or two shots; about 5 received placebo; per-sample allocation not given. Day 63 after the first vaccine or placebo injection was the time point for sampling. Expression of Wuhan-strain SARS-CoV-2 spike came from the Ad26 vector that formed the vaccine. Worth noting for this clone: Its antigen is undetermined.

The length of the CDR3 is 14 residues. Germline V gives CDR1 SQVTM, CDR2 ANQGSEA. V was pared by 7 bases and J by 0 bases, with 7 bases of the junction left unmatched. Here immunoSEQ multiplex PCR was the method, and the copy in TCRdb shows in-frame clones only, minus some. This repertoire shows about 680,000 clones, 89% found once; its top ten account for approximately 1.5%. The source material was peripheral blood, sampled in a trial of Ad26.COV2.S vaccine versus placebo. The V and J genes are TRBV29-1 and TRBJ2-5; TRBD2 matches 8 bases. This receptor was identified in a person between 18 and 65 years old who received the Ad26.COV2.S COVID-19 vaccine or a placebo. As DNA, the CDR3 is TGCAGCGCCGGGAGCGGGAGCCACCAAGAGACCCAGTACTTC. Translating it yields CSAGSGSHQETQYF.